The text below deals with one T cell receptor beta chain. Its antigen is unidentified. This sample was taken from a study of CD8 T cells in Susac syndrome. Study outcomes and limitations: The study's TCR sequencing and HLA analysis covered a relatively small number of individuals, and the study acknowledged this.

CDR1 is SQVTM, CDR2 ANQGSEA, per germline. V shed 4 bases, J shed 4 bases, and the junction held 6 bases outside the gene matches. CDR3 length: 15 amino acids. Reverse transcription of about 0.5 to 1 ug RNA was performed with random hexamers. Amplification of TCR beta CDR3 by immunoSEQ multiplex PCR spanned 54 Vbeta and 13 Jbeta. TCRdb passed the immunoSEQ multiplex PCR reads through MiXCR, listing each CDR3 protein once. The data contain hundreds of thousands of distinct CDR3 sequences, almost 97% of them singletons. This clonotype was sampled from a human donor with Susac syndrome. The chain combines TRBV29-1 with TRBJ2-1; TRBD2 matches at 11 bases. Sequenced sample: CD4+ T cells from PBMCs. CDR3 coding DNA: TGCAGCGTTGTTCCGGGACTAGCGGCATACAATGAGCAGTTCTTC. It is translated as CSVVPGLAAYNEQFF.